These T cell receptor beta chains were read from a single sample in a study of T-cell memory formation after mild COVID-19. MiXCR, applied by TCRdb to the 5' RACE reads, yields one record per CDR3 protein. The sample contains around 200,000 distinct CDR3 sequences, roughly 10% of which appear only once. The sequenced sample was PBMCs or a T cell subset sorted from them (not recorded which). The receptors stem from a man between 18 and 35 years old who had mild COVID-19 (a few samples of this study predate the infection). Cell type and time point are not known. The CDR3 runs from the conserved cysteine through the conserved F or W.

V gene,CDR3 protein
TRBV15,CATSTPGGGTGANVLTF
TRBV29-1,CSAQHRADTEAFF
TRBV12-3/TRBV12-4,CASSVRLEAYEQYF
TRBV20-1,CSAREGPLAKNIQYF
TRBV29-1,CSVGTSGPETQYF
TRBV5-1,CASRKQGVDAEAFF
TRBV4-3,CASSLTAQETQYF
TRBV5-1,CASSLDSGGLYNEQFF
TRBV6-2/TRBV6-3,CASSFSWAGSYEQYF
TRBV12-3/TRBV12-4,CASRLGQRDTGELFF
TRBV18,CASSPPGSDYGYTF
TRBV5-6,CASSRRLGNQETQYF
TRBV10-2,CASSEGRVTEAFF
TRBV29-1,CSVERGTDTQYF
TRBV6-2/TRBV6-3,CASNSGEAQHF
TRBV2,CASSEGDAAEAFF
TRBV25-1,CASSPPGTLTYEQYF
TRBV5-1,CASSFSGGARWEQYF
TRBV25-1,CASSGGNSPLHF
TRBV4-3,CASSQEVLMNTGELFF
TRBV5-1,CASAAGTSGEETQYF
TRBV14,CASSPNRGGTEAFF
TRBV12-3/TRBV12-4,CASINSGGTGELFF
TRBV5-1,CASSPPASGGSSYNEQFF
TRBV5-1,CASSLEAGIYTDTQYF
TRBV12-3/TRBV12-4,CASSQSQETQYF
TRBV28,CASTPGDRGAGELFF
TRBV20-1,CSAVDQGAAKNIQYF
TRBV11-2,CASSLDDSPGRDSNQPQHF
TRBV4-1,CASSQDPAPREQYF
TRBV12-3/TRBV12-4,CASSFNGDGYTF
TRBV7-2,CASSFTGGYGELFF
TRBV19,CASSKGGTLNTEAFF
TRBV5-6,CASSPQGVYEQYF
TRBV5-1,CASSRDREGDTQYF
TRBV2,CASSGPSAYNEQFF
TRBV5-5,CASSPNSGFYEQYF
TRBV6-2/TRBV6-3,CASSLSPRTGSYEQYF
TRBV7-2,CASSLRGGPVDTQYF
TRBV5-1,CASSFGGDGTEAFF
TRBV20-1,CSARMDSRSYNEQFF
TRBV6-6,CASSQTSGGLDTQYF
TRBV29-1,CSGLRGLYNEQFF
TRBV6-6,CASSYLKGSTNTGELFF
TRBV4-1,CASSQGRKRERTEAFF
TRBV5-1,CASSLGGGSRLQETQYF
TRBV6-6,CASRGLDMVAKNIQYF
TRBV21-1,CASSVSDRGEDTQYF
TRBV4-1,CASSPMGTRGEGELFF
TRBV28,CASSPPGDGNTEAFF
TRBV9,CASRGGESTDTQYF